This T cell receptor (beta chain) was documented in a study of blood T cell repertoires in COVID-19 (dated by TCRdb to 2020 to 2022). For context, the study as a whole: Collaborator samples came from the United States, Italy and Spain and covered acute and convalescent phases of COVID-19. The prospective study material was composed of cDNA or gDNA derived from T cells, B-cell-depleted T cells, or PBMCs. The dataset comprised deeply sampled blood TCRbeta repertoires from subjects exposed to, actively infected with, or recovered from COVID-19. The repertoires were made available in a free public database intended to serve as a resource for research on the immune response to SARS-CoV-2. Samples were obtained from the ongoing ImmuneRACE study (first 160 participants) and from about 1,300 subjects provided by 6 global collaborators. Nearly every sample came with metadata listing a de-identified subject ID, COVID-19 status, age in years and sex. Where HLA class I and class II types were available, the types were taken from metadata supplied by the sample provider, not from assay-based typing.

The germline V gene (reference sequence) yields SGHNT for CDR1 and YYREEE for CDR2. V and J are truncated by 4 bases and 7 bases respectively, leaving an intervening sequence of 17 bases. CDR3 length: 14 amino acids, cysteine to phenylalanine. CDR3 DNA only is kept here, 42 bases in frame from base 1. With respect to this clone: The antigen this receptor binds is unknown. Base qualities are not recorded, but no much larger clone differs from it by a single base.

Participants in the prospective study were aged roughly 18 to 100 years, lived in about two dozen United States geographic areas, and enrolled through a virtual design. In the prospective study, cohorts were assigned on the basis of participant-reported clinical history obtained from a screening survey and a study questionnaire. Each participant in the prospective study had whole blood, serum and a nasopharyngeal or oropharyngeal swab collected by mobile phlebotomists. Participants in the prospective study had the option to provide additional blood draws and questionnaires over a 2-month period. Blood samples from the prospective study were shipped frozen or at room temperature prior to DNA extraction. The study at large found these results: The quantity of clinical and demographic metadata differed by source and by participant and was supplied without curation.

TCRbeta CDR3 regions were amplified from genomic DNA using the immunoSEQ Assay, a bias-controlled multiplex PCR. The published analysis was carried out like this. Nucleated cell counts per sample were estimated from amplification of reference gene primers within the assay. Sequence reads were collapsed and filtered to measure the absolute abundance of every unique TCRbeta CDR3 rearrangement. For each sample, productive Simpson clonality was calculated by taking the square root of Simpson's diversity index across productive rearrangements. TCRdb re-hosts the immuneACCESS table, in-frame sequences only. Its copies lack some clones; in the studies checked, an unresolved V gene accounts for under half of them, and the cause for the rest is not known. V and J calls and clone size are given by that table; D and trimming were obtained from the DNA. The sample contains about 200,000 clones, less than 85% of them found a single time. The top ten clones comprise approximately 4.7% of the sample.

The sequence is built from TRBV5-4 and TRBJ1-1; a tentative D match to TRBD1 spans 5 bases. This sequence originates from a woman aged 55-75 years with acute COVID-19. The specimen was PBMCs or T cells enriched from blood (not recorded which). The CDR3 is CASSPPDKTNEAFF. In nucleotide form, the sequence is TGTGCCAGCAGCCCCCCGGACAAGACAAATGAAGCTTTCTTT.